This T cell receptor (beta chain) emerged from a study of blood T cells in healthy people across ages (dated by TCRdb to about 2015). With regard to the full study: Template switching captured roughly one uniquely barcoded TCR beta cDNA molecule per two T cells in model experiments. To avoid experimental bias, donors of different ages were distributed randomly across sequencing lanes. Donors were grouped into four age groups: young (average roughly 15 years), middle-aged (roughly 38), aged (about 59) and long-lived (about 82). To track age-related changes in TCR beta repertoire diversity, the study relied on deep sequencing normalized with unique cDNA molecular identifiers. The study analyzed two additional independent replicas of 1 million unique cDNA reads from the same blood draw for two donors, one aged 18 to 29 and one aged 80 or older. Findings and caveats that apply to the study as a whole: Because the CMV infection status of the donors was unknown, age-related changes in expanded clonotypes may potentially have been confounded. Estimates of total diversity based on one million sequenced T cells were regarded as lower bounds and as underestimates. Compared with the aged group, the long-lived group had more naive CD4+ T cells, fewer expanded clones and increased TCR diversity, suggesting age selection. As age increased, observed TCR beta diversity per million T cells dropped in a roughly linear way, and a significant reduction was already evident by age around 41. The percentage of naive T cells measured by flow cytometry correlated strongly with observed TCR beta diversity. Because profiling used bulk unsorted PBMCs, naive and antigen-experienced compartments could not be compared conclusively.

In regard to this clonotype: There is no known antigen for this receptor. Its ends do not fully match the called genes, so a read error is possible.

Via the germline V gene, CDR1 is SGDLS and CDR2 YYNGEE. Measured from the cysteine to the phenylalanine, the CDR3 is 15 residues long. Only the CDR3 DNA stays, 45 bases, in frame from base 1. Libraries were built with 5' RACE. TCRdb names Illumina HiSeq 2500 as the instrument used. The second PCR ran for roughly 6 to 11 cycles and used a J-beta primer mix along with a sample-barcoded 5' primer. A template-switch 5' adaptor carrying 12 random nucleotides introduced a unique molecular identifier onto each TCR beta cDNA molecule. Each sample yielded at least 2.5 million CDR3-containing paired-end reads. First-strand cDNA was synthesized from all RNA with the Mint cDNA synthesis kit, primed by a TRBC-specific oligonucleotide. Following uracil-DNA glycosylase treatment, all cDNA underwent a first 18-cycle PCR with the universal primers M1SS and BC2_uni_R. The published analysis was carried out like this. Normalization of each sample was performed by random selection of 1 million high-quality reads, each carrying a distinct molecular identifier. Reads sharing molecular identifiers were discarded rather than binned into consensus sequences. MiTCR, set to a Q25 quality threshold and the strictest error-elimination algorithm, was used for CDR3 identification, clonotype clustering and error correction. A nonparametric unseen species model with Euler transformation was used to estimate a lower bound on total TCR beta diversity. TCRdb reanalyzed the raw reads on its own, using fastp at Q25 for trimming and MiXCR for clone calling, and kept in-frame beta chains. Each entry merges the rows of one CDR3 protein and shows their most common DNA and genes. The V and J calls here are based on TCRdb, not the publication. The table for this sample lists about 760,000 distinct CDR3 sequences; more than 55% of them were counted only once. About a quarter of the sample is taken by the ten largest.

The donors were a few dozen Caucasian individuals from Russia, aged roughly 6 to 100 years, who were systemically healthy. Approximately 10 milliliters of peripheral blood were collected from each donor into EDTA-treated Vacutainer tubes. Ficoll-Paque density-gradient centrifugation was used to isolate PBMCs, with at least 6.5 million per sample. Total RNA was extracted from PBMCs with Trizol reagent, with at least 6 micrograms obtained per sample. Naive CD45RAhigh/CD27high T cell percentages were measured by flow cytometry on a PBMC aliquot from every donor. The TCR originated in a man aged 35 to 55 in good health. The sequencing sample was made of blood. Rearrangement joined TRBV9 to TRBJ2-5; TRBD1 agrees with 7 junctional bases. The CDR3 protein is CASSVTGTEEESQYF. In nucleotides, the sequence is TGTGCCAGCAGCGTAACAGGGACAGAGGAAGAGTCCCAGTACTTC.